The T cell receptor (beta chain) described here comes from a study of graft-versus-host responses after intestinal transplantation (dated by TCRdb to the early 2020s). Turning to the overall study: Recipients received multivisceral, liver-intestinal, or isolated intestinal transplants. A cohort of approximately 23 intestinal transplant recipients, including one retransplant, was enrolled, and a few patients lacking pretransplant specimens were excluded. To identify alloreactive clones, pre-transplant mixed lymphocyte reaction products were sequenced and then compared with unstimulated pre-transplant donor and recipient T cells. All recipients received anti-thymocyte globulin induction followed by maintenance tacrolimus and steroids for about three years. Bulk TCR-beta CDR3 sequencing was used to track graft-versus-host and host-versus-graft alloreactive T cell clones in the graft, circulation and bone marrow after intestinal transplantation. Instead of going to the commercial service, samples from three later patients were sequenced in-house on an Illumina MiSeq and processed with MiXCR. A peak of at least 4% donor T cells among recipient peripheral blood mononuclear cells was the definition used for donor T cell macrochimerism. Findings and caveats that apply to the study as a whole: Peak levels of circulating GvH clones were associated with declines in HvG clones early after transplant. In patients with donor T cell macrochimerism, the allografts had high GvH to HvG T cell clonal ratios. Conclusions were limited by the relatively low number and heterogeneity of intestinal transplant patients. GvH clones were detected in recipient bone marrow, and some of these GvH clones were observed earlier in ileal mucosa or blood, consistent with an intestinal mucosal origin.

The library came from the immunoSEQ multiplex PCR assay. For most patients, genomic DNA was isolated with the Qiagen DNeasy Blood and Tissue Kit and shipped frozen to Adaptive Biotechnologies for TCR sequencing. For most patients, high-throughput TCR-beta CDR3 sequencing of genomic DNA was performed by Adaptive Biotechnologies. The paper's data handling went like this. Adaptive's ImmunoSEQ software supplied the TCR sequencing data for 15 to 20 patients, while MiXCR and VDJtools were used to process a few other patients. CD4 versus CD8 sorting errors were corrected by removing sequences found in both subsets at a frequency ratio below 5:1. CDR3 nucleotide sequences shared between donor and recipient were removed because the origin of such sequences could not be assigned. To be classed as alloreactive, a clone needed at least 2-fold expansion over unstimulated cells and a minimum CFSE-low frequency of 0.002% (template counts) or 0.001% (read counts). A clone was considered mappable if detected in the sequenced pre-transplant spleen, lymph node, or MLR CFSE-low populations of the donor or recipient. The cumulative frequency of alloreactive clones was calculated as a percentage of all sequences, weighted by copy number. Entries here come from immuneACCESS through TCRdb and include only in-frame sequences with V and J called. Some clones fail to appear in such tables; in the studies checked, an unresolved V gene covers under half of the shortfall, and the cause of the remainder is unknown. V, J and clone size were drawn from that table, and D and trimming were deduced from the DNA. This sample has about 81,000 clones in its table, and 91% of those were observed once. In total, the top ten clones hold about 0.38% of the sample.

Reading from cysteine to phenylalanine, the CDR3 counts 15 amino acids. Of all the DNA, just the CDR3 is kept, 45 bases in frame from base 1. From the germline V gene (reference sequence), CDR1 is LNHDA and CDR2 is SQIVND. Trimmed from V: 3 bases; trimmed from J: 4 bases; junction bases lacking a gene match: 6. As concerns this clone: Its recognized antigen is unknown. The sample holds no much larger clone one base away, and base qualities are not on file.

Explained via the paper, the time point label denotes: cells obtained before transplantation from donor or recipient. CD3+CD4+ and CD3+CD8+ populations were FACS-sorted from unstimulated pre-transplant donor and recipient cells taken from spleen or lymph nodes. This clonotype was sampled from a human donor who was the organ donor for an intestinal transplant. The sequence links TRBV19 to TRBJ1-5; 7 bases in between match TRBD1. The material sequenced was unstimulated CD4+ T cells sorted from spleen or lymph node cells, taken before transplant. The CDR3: CASSIVTGPNQPQHF. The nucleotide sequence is TGTGCCAGTAGTATCGTGACAGGGCCTAATCAGCCCCAGCATTTT.